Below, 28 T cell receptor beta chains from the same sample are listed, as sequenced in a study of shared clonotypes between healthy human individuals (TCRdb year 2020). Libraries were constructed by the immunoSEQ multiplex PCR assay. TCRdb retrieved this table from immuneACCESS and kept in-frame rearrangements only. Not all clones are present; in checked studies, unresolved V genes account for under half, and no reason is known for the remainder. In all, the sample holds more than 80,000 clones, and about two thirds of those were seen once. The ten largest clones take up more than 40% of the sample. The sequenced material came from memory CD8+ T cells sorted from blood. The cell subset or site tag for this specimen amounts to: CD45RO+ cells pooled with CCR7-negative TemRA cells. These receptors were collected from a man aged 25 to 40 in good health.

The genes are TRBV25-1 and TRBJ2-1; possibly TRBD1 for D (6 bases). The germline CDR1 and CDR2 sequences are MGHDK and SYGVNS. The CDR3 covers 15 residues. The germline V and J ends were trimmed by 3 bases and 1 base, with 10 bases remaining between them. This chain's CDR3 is CASSDGTSSYNEQFF. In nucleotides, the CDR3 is TGTGCCAGCAGTGACGGGACAAGTTCCTACAATGAGCAGTTCTTC.

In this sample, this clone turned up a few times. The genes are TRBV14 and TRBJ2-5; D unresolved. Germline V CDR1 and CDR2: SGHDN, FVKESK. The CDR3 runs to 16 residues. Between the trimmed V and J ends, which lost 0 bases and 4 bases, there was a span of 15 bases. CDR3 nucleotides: TGTGCCAGCAGCCAAGATATCGCCGGGTTTCGAGAGACCCAGTACTTC. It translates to CASSQDIAGFRETQYF.

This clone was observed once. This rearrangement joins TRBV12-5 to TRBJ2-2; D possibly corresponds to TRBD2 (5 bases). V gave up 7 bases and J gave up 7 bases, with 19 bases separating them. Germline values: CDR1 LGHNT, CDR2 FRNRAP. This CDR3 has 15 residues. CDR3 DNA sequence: TGTGCTAGTGACAACCTCAGGCGGGTAGGCGGGGAGCTGTTTTTT. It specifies CASDNLRRVGGELFF. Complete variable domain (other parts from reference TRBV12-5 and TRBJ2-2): DARVTQTPRHKVTEMGQEVTMRCQPILGHNTVFWYRQTMMQGLELLAYFRNRAPLDDSGMPKDRFSAEMPDATLATLKIQPSEPRDSAVYFCASDNLRRVGGELFFGEGSRLTVL.

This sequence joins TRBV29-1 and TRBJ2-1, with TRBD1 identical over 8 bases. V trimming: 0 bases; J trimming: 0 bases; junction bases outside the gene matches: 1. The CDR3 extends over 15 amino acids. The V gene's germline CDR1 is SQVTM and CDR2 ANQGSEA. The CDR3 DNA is TGCAGCGTTGAAGACAGGGGGCGCTCCTACAATGAGCAGTTCTTC. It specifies CSVEDRGRSYNEQFF.

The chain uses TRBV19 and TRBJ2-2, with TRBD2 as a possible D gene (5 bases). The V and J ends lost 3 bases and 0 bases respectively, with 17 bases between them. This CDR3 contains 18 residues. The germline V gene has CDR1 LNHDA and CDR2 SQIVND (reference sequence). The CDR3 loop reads CASSIGRGSTPNTGELFF. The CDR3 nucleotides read TGTGCCAGTAGTATCGGTAGAGGGTCCACACCGAACACCGGGGAGCTGTTTTTT. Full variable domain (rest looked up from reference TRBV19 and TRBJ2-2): DGGITQSPKYLFRKEGQNVTLSCEQNLNHDAMYWYRQDPGQGLRLIYYSQIVNDFQKGDIAEGYSVSREKKESFPLTVTSAQKNPTAFYLCASSIGRGSTPNTGELFFGEGSRLTVL.

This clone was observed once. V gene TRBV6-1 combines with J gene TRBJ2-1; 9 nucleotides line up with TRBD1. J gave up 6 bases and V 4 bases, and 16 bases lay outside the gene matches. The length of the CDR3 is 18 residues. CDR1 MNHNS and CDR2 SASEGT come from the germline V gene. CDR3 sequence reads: CASSGPTGTGLGGNEQFF. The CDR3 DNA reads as TGTGCCAGCAGTGGACCAACCGGGACAGGGCTTGGGGGCAATGAGCAGTTCTTC.

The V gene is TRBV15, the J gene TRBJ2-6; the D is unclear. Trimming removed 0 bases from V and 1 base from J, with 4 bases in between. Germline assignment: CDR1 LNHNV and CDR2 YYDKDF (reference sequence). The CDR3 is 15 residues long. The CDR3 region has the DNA TGTGCCACCAGCAGAGATCCGTCTGGGGCCAACGTCCTGACTTTC. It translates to CATSRDPSGANVLTF.

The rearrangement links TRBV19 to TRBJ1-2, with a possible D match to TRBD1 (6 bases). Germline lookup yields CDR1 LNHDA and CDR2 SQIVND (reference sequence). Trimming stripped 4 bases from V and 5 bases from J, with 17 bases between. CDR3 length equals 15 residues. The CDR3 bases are TGTGCCAGTAGTACCACAGGGTTGGTGTGGTATGGCTACACCTTC. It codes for CASSTTGLVWYGYTF.

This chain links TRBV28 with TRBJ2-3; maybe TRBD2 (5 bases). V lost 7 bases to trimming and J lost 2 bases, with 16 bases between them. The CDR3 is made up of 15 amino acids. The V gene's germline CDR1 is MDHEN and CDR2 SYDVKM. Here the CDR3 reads CASTIREAHTDTQYF. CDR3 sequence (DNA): TGTGCCAGCACCATCCGGGAAGCCCACACAGATACGCAGTATTTT.

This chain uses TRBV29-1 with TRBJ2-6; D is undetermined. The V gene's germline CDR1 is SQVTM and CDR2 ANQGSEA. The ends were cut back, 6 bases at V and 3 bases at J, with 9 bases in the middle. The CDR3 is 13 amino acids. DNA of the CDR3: TGCAGCGTCCTAAAAGATGGGGCCAACGTCCTGACTTTC. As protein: CSVLKDGANVLTF.

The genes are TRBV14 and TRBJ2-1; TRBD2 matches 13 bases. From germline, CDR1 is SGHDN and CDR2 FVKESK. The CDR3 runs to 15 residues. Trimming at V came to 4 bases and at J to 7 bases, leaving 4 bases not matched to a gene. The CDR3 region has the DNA TGTGCCAGCAGCCGACTAGCGGGAGGTATAAATGAGCAGTTCTTC. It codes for CASSRLAGGINEQFF.

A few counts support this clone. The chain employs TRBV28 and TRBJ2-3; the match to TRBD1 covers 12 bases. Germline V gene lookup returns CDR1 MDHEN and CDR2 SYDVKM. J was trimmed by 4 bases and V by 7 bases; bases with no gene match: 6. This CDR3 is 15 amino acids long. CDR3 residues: CASTAGQGAADTQYF. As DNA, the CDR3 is TGTGCCAGCACCGCGGGACAGGGGGCCGCAGATACGCAGTATTTT.

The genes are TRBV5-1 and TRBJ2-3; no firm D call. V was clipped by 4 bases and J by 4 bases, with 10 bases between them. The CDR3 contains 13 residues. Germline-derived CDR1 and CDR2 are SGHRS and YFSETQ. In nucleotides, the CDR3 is TGCGCCAGCAGCCTGGGCGGCGCAGATACGCAGTATTTT. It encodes CASSLGGADTQYF.

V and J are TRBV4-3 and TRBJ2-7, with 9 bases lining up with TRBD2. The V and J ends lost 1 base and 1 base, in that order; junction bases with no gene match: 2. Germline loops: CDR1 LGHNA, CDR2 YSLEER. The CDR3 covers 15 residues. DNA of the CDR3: TGCGCCAGCAGCCAAGGCAGCGGGGGGTCCTACGAGCAGTACTTC. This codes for CASSQGSGGSYEQYF.

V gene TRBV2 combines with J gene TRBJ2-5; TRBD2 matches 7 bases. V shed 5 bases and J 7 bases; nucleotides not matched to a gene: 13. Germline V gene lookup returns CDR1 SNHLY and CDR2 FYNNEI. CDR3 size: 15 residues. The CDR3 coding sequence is TGTGCCAGCAGTCTAGGACTAGAAGGGCCCGGGACCCAGTACTTC. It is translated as CASSLGLEGPGTQYF.

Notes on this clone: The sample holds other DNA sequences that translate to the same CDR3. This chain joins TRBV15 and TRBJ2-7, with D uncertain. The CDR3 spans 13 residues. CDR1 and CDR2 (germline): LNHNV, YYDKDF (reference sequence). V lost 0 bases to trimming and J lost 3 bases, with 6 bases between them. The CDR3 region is CATSRDLSYEQYF. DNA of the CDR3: TGTGCCACCAGCAGAGATTTAAGCTACGAGCAGTACTTC.

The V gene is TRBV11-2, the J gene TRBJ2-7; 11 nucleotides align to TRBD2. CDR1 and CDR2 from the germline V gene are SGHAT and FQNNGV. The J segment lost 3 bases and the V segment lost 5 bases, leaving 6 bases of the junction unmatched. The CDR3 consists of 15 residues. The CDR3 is CASSRIAGGVYEQYF. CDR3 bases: TGTGCCAGCAGCCGAATAGCGGGGGGGGTCTACGAGCAGTACTTC.

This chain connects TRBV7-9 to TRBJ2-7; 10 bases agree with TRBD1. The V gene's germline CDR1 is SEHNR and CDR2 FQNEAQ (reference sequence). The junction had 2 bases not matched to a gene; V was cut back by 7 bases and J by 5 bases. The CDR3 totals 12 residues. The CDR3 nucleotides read TGTGCCAGCACCGACAGGGGGCACGAGCAGTACTTC. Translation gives CASTDRGHEQYF.

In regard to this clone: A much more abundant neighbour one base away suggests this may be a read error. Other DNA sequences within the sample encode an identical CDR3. The CDR3 loop is CASSLFPSGSYEQYF. CDR3 nucleotide sequence: TGTGCCAGCAGCTTATTCCCTAGCGGGAGTTACGAGCAATACTTC. The chain employs TRBV7-9 and TRBJ2-7, with TRBD2 matching 10 bases. The CDR3 spans 15 residues. Per the germline V gene, CDR1 is SEHNR and CDR2 is FQNEAQ (reference sequence).

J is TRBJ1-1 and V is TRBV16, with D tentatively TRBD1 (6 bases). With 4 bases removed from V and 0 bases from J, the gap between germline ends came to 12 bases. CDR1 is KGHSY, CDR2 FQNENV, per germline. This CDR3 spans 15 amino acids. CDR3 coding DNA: TGTGCCAGCAGCCCCTTTACAGGGATGAACACTGAAGCTTTCTTT. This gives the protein CASSPFTGMNTEAFF.

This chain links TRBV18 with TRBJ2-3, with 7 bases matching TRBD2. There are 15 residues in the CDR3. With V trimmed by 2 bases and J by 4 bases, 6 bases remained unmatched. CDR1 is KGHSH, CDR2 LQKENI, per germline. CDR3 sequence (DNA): TGTGCCAGCTCACCAACCTCGGGAGGTCCAGATACGCAGTATTTT. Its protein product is CASSPTSGGPDTQYF.

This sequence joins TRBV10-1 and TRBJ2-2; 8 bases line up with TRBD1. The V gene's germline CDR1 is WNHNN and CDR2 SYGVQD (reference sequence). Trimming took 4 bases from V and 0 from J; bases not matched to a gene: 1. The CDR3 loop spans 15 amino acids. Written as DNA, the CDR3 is TGCGCCAGCAGTGGGACAGGGTCGAACACCGGGGAGCTGTTTTTT. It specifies CASSGTGSNTGELFF.

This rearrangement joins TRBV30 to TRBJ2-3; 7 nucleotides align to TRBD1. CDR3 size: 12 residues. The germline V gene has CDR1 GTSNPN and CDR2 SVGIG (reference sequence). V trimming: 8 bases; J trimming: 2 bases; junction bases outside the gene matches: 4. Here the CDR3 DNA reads TGTGCCACAGGGGCGCTCACAGATACGCAGTATTTT. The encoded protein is CATGALTDTQYF.

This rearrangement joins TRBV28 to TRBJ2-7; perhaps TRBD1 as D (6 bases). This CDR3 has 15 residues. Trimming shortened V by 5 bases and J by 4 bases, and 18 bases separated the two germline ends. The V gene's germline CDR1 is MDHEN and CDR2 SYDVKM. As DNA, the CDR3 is TGTGCCAGCAGTCCCTCCTTAGGTCAGGGGTACGAGCAGTACTTC. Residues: CASSPSLGQGYEQYF. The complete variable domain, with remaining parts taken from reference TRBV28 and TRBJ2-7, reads DVKVTQSSRYLVKRTGEKVFLECVQDMDHENMFWYRQDPGLGLRLIYFSYDVKMKEKGDIPEGYSVSREKKERFSLILESASTNQTSMYLCASSPSLGQGYEQYFGPGTRLTVT.

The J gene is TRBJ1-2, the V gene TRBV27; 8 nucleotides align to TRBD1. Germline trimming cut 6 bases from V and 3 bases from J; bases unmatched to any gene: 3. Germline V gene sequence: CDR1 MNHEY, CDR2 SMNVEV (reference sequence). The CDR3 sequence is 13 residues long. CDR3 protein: CASSPQGDYGYTF. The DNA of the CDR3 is TGTGCCAGCAGCCCACAGGGGGACTATGGCTACACCTTC.

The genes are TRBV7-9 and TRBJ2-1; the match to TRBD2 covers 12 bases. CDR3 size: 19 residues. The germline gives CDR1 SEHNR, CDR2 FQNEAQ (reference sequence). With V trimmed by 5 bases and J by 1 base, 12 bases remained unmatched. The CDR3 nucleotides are TGTGCCAGCAGCGCAACGGGACTAGCGGGTGACGGGTCCTACAATGAGCAGTTCTTC. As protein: CASSATGLAGDGSYNEQFF. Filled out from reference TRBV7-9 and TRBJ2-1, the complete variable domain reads DTGVSQNPRHKITKRGQNVTFRCDPISEHNRLYWYRQTLGQGPEFLTYFQNEAQLEKSRLLSDRFSAERPKGSFSTLEIQRTEQGDSAMYLCASSATGLAGDGSYNEQFFGPGTRLTVL.

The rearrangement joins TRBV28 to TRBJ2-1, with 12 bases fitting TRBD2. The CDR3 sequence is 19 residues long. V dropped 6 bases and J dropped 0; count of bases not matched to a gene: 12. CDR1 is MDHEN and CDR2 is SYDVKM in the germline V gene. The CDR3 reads CASSSINPGLAGSYNEQFF. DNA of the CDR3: TGTGCCAGCAGCTCAATTAACCCGGGACTAGCGGGCTCCTACAATGAGCAGTTCTTC.

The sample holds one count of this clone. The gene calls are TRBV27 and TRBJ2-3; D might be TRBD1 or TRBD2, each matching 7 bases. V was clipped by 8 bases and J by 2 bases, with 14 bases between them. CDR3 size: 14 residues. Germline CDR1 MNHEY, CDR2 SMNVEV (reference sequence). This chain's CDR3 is CASYRGGDTDTQYF. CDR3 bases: TGTGCCAGCTACAGGGGAGGGGACACAGATACGCAGTATTTT.